The rows below give T cell receptor beta chains drawn from one sample of a study of cytomegalovirus exposure and HLA in healthy donors. Produced via immunoSEQ multiplex PCR; TCRdb's table is partial and in-frame only. Of some 130,000 clones listed, roughly 79% are singletons. Sequences were obtained from PBMCs. The source of these receptors is a man under 40 in good health and CMV-seropositive. CDR3s include the opening cysteine and the closing phenylalanine or tryptophan. D genes are given only for firm matches. Clone sizes are given selectively: once, few, many, or a class where the clone is expanded.

J gene	V gene	D gene	clone size	CDR3 protein	CDR3 DNA
TRBJ2-3	TRBV28	TRBD2	NA	CASSSGSGTDTQYF	TGTGCCAGCAGTAGCGGGAGCGGCACAGATACGCAGTATTTT
TRBJ2-7	TRBV12-5	TRBD2	NA	CASGLDILAGSYEQYF	TGTGCTAGTGGTTTGGATATCCTAGCGGGATCCTACGAGCAGTACTTC
TRBJ2-3	TRBV19	TRBD2	NA	CASSIHRTSGSPDTQYF	TGTGCCAGTAGTATACACCGGACTAGCGGGAGCCCAGATACGCAGTATTTT
TRBJ1-1	TRBV10-1	NA	NA	CASSLGGGWTEAFF	TGCGCCAGCAGCCTTGGGGGGGGCTGGACTGAAGCTTTCTTT
TRBJ1-1	TRBV29-1	TRBD1	NA	CSVDRGRTEAFF	TGCAGCGTTGACAGGGGGCGGACTGAAGCTTTCTTT
TRBJ2-3	TRBV11-2	TRBD2	NA	CASCGGAKDTQYF	TGTGCCAGCTGCGGGGGGGCAAAAGATACGCAGTATTTT
TRBJ2-2	TRBV7-9	TRBD2	NA	CASRLTSGSNTGELFF	TGTGCCAGCAGACTTACTAGCGGGTCGAACACCGGGGAGCTGTTTTTT
TRBJ2-2	TRBV9	NA	NA	CASSVLQGKNTGELFF	TGTGCCAGCAGCGTCCTACAGGGAAAGAACACCGGGGAGCTGTTTTTT
TRBJ1-6	TRBV9	NA	few	CASSVEGRSNSPLHF	TGTGCCAGCAGCGTAGAGGGGCGGAGTAATTCACCCCTCCACTTT
TRBJ2-1	TRBV5-1	NA	once	CASSFDSYNEQFF	TGCGCCAGCAGCTTTGACAGCTACAATGAGCAGTTCTTC
TRBJ2-4	TRBV27	NA	few	CASSRDFNIQYF	TGTGCCAGCAGCCGGGACTTCAACATTCAGTACTTC
TRBJ1-2	TRBV5-1	NA	NA	CASSLVEGSPGYGYTF	TGCGCCAGCAGCTTGGTAGAGGGATCGCCTGGCTATGGCTACACCTTC
TRBJ2-3	TRBV9	TRBD2	NA	CASSPGLAGASGTDTQYF	TGTGCCAGCAGCCCAGGACTAGCGGGAGCCTCGGGCACAGATACGCAGTATTTT
TRBJ2-7	TRBV2	NA	NA	CASSGQRYEQYF	TGTGCCAGCAGTGGTCAGAGGTACGAGCAGTACTTC
TRBJ1-2	TRBV28	NA	NA	CASSPVGALWYGYTF	TGTGCCAGCAGCCCCGTTGGGGCACTTTGGTATGGCTACACCTTC
TRBJ1-5	TRBV2	NA	NA	CASLHGSGGQPQHF	TGTGCCAGCCTCCACGGGTCTGGGGGGCAGCCCCAGCATTTT
TRBJ2-6	TRBV9	NA	NA	CASSVATSPVTSGANVLTF	TGTGCCAGCAGCGTAGCTACGTCCCCCGTCACCTCTGGGGCCAACGTCCTGACTTTC
TRBJ2-1	TRBV7-2	TRBD2	NA	CASSLGRGTSGYNEQFF	TGTGCCAGCAGCTTAGGCCGCGGGACTAGCGGCTACAATGAGCAGTTCTTC
TRBJ1-2	TRBV7-2	TRBD1	NA	CASSWGPDRGLGYTF	TGTGCCAGCAGCTGGGGCCCCGACAGGGGGTTGGGCTACACCTTC
TRBJ1-1	TRBV4-2	TRBD1	NA	CASSQERQGGTEAFF	TGTGCCAGCAGCCAAGAGAGACAGGGGGGGACTGAAGCTTTCTTT
TRBJ2-7	TRBV6-5	NA	NA	CASSYSVLEALEQYF	TGTGCCAGCAGTTACTCGGTACTAGAGGCTCTCGAGCAGTACTTC
TRBJ2-7	TRBV7-6	TRBD1	NA	CASSLGQGAYEQYF	TGTGCCAGCAGCCTCGGACAGGGGGCCTACGAGCAGTACTTC
TRBJ1-5	TRBV30	TRBD1	few	CAWSQGGQPQHF	TGTGCCTGGAGTCAGGGGGGACAGCCCCAGCATTTT
TRBJ1-2	TRBV2	TRBD1	NA	CASSLGQGWDGYTF	TGTGCCAGCAGCCTCGGACAGGGCTGGGATGGCTACACCTTC
TRBJ1-1	TRBV27	TRBD1	NA	CASSYRGGTEAFF	TGTGCCAGCAGTTACAGGGGAGGCACTGAAGCTTTCTTT
TRBJ2-3	TRBV2	TRBD2	NA	CASSARMRGGYYGTDTQYF	TGTGCCAGCAGTGCGCGTATGCGGGGGGGCTATTATGGCACAGATACGCAGTATTTT
TRBJ1-2	TRBV5-1	TRBD1	once	CASSLGGTGNYGYTF	TGCGCCAGCAGCTTGGGAGGGACAGGGAACTATGGCTACACCTTC
TRBJ1-1	TRBV9	TRBD1	NA	CASSPRTGKGRETEAFF	TGTGCCAGCAGCCCCCGGACAGGGAAAGGGAGAGAGACTGAAGCTTTCTTT
TRBJ1-1	TRBV5-4	NA	NA	CASSSQGSSTEAFF	TGTGCCAGCAGCTCACAGGGATCGAGCACTGAAGCTTTCTTT
TRBJ2-1	TRBV5-6	TRBD1	NA	CASTFVGGQAYNEQFF	TGTGCCAGCACCTTTGTCGGTGGACAGGCCTACAATGAGCAGTTCTTC